These 19 T cell receptor beta chains originate from one sample sequenced in a study of blood T cell repertoires in COVID-19. The repertoire was sequenced with immunoSEQ multiplex PCR; TCRdb's copy has only in-frame clones and lacks some. The sample includes about 270,000 clones, 85% to 90% of them seen just once. The sequenced sample was PBMCs or T cells enriched from blood (not recorded which). The origin of the receptors is a woman in her sixties in a cohort exposed to, infected with or recovered from COVID-19 (not recorded which).

The V call is TRBV18, the J call TRBJ2-5; 11 nucleotides line up with TRBD1. Germline V gives CDR1 KGHSH, CDR2 LQKENI. The V gene end was trimmed by 2 bases and the J gene end by 4 bases; junction bases not matched to a gene: 6. The CDR3 extends over 16 amino acids. The CDR3: CASSPRTGGYVETQYF. In DNA, the CDR3 is TGTGCCAGCTCACCAAGGACAGGGGGCTACGTAGAGACCCAGTACTTC.

The chain combines TRBV14 with TRBJ2-5; 11 bases agree with TRBD2. V lost 0 bases and J lost 2; bases outside the gene matches: 8. The CDR3 extends over 18 amino acids. Germline CDR1 and CDR2: SGHDN and FVKESK. The CDR3 nucleotides read TGTGCCAGCAGCCAAGACTCCCCCTTAGCGGGAGGGCAAGAGACCCAGTACTTC. Amino acids: CASSQDSPLAGGQETQYF.

V usage is TRBV4-3 and J usage is TRBJ2-3; TRBD2 matches at 12 bases. Germline V lookup: CDR1 LGHNA, CDR2 YSLEER. CDR3 length: 19 amino acids. The trim removed 8 bases at V and 3 bases at J, leaving 18 bases unmatched. The CDR3 sequence is CASSSQDWTSGTLTDTQYF. The CDR3 nucleotides are TGCGCCAGCTCCTCTCAGGATTGGACTAGCGGGACGTTGACAGATACGCAGTATTTT.

The chain couples TRBV3-1 (or the pseudogene TRBV3-2) to TRBJ2-7; 7 bases map to TRBD1. Germline CDR1 LGHDT, CDR2 YNNKEL (reference sequence). The ends lost 4 bases at V and 5 bases at J; junction bases unmatched: 14. This CDR3 has 16 residues. The CDR3 here is CASSRNPTGSEDEQYF. The CDR3 nucleotides read TGTGCCAGCAGCCGGAATCCGACAGGGTCAGAGGACGAGCAGTACTTC.

The chain links TRBV2 to TRBJ1-6; TRBD1 might be the D (6 bases). The CDR3 length is 15 residues. Germline lookup yields CDR1 SNHLY and CDR2 FYNNEI. V lost 1 base, J lost 2 bases, and 6 bases lay in between. The CDR3 bases are TGTGCCAGCAGTGAAGGGACAGCCTATAATTCACCCCTCCACTTT. Its translation is CASSEGTAYNSPLHF.

The chain joins TRBV27 to TRBJ2-1, with D perhaps TRBD2 (6 bases). CDR3 length equals 15 residues. Germline V CDR1 and CDR2: MNHEY, SMNVEV (reference sequence). Trimming removed 7 bases at V and 9 bases at J, with 22 bases between. CDR3 region: CASKGRQIHNSEQFF. In DNA, the CDR3 is TGTGCCAGCAAGGGGAGGCAAATTCATAACAGTGAGCAGTTCTTC.

As for this clone: Other DNA sequences in the sample encode the same CDR3. The rearrangement joins TRBV6-5 to TRBJ1-2; perhaps TRBD1 as D (5 bases). Per the germline V gene, CDR1 is MNHEY and CDR2 is SVGAGI. This CDR3 spans 13 amino acids. The germline V and J ends were trimmed by 6 bases and 3 bases, with 11 bases remaining between them. The CDR3 DNA sequence: TGTGCCAGCAGCCCAACAGGAGACTATGGCTACACCTTC. It yields the protein CASSPTGDYGYTF.

This chain connects TRBV5-4 to TRBJ2-7; 8 bases are shared with TRBD2. With V trimmed by 2 bases and J by 4 bases, 5 bases remained unmatched. This CDR3 comprises 14 residues. The germline V gene has CDR1 SGHNT and CDR2 YYREEE (reference sequence). The CDR3 DNA reads TGTGCCAGCAGCTTAGCGGGAGTTACATACGAGCAGTACTTC. Translation: CASSLAGVTYEQYF.

This sequence joins TRBV6-2 or TRBV6-3 and TRBJ1-5; D gene unclear. CDR1 is MNHEY and CDR2 is SVGEGT in the germline V gene. The germline V and J ends were trimmed by 6 bases and 3 bases, with 12 bases remaining between them. The CDR3 contains 14 residues. CDR3 in DNA: TGTGCCAGCAGCCGACGGGGTCTCAATCAGCCCCAGCATTTT. This translates into CASSRRGLNQPQHF.

The chain links TRBV20-1 to TRBJ1-1, with 9 bases aligning to TRBD1. The junction had 6 bases not matched to a gene; V was cut back by 3 bases and J by 4 bases. Germline CDR1 DFQATT, CDR2 SNEGSKA (reference sequence). CDR3 size: 14 residues. The CDR3 DNA reads TGCAGTGCTAGTGGGGACAGGGCGGTCACTGAAGCTTTCTTT. Amino acid sequence: CSASGDRAVTEAFF.

The chain recombines TRBV3-1 (or the pseudogene TRBV3-2) with TRBJ2-7; 9 bases line up with TRBD2. The CDR3 consists of 14 residues. V was clipped by 4 bases and J by 6 bases; unmatched bases: 7. Per germline, CDR1 LGHDT and CDR2 YNNKEL (reference sequence). CDR3 sequence: CASSRGGRDGEQYF. The DNA of the CDR3 is TGTGCCAGCAGCCGGGGCGGGAGGGATGGCGAGCAGTACTTC.

CDR3 in DNA: TGTGCCAGCTCACCTCGTTCTGGACAGGGGAACGAGCAGTACTTC. Translated, it gives CASSPRSGQGNEQYF. The chain recombines TRBV18 with TRBJ2-7, with TRBD1 identical over 9 bases. CDR3 length equals 15 residues. Germline assignment: CDR1 KGHSH and CDR2 LQKENI. The ends lost 3 bases at V and 5 bases at J; junction bases unmatched: 8.

The V call is TRBV5-1, the J call TRBJ2-1; TRBD1 might be the D (6 bases). This CDR3 region has 13 residues. The germline gives CDR1 SGHRS, CDR2 YFSETQ. Trimming took off 7 bases at V and 6 bases at J, with 14 bases between the two ends. The CDR3 DNA reads TGCGCCAGCCATCTTAGGGACACCAATGAGCAGTTCTTC. As protein: CASHLRDTNEQFF.

The J gene is TRBJ2-3, the V gene TRBV27; unclear D gene. CDR1 is MNHEY, CDR2 SMNVEV, per germline (reference sequence). The CDR3 is 11 residues long. CDR3 in DNA: TGTGCATACAACGCCAACAATACGCAGTATTTT. Its protein product is CAYNANNTQYF.

The rearrangement uses TRBV7-9 and TRBJ2-7; possibly TRBD2 for D (5 bases). The CDR3 has 11 residues. The V and J ends lost 5 bases and 6 bases respectively, with 8 bases between them. From germline, CDR1 is SEHNR and CDR2 FQNEAQ (reference sequence). The CDR3, as DNA: TGTGCCAGCAGCCGGACTTCCGAGCAGTACTTC. Residues: CASSRTSEQYF.

The genes are TRBV19 and TRBJ1-6; 8 positions match TRBD1. Trimming took 5 bases from V and 5 from J; bases not matched to a gene: 8. CDR3 length equals 16 residues. Germline CDR1 and CDR2: LNHDA and SQIVND (reference sequence). As DNA, the CDR3 is TGTGCCAGTAGTGCGGGACAGGAGGTCAATAATTCACCCCTCCACTTT. Translated: CASSAGQEVNNSPLHF.

The gene calls are TRBV29-1 and TRBJ2-3; D ambiguous. The CDR3 is made up of 10 amino acids. V shed 7 bases and J shed 1 base, with 3 bases lying between them. In germline, CDR1 is SQVTM, CDR2 ANQGSEA. CDR3 protein: CSAGTDTQYF. CDR3 DNA sequence: TGCAGCGCCGGCACAGATACGCAGTATTTT.

The chain uses TRBV27 and TRBJ2-1; 7 bases line up with TRBD2. Germline lookup yields CDR1 MNHEY and CDR2 SMNVEV (reference sequence). This CDR3 contains 15 residues. V trimming: 2 bases; J trimming: 2 bases; junction bases outside the gene matches: 3. The CDR3 loop is CASSLGLVAYNEQFF. CDR3 nucleotides: TGTGCCAGCAGTTTAGGACTAGTTGCCTACAATGAGCAGTTCTTC.

The J gene is TRBJ2-1, the V gene TRBV5-1; TRBD2 might be the D (6 bases). The length of the CDR3 is 14 residues. Deletions cut 1 base from V and 10 bases from J, with 15 bases between. Germline CDR1 SGHRS, CDR2 YFSETQ. CDR3 nucleotides: TGCGCCAGCAGCTTGTCCTCCGGCGGGGTGGAGCAGTTCTTC. Translating it yields CASSLSSGGVEQFF.